The text below deals with one TCR beta chain. The sample holds other DNA sequences that translate to the same CDR3. The data are from a study of control samples from healthy donors and cancer patients. CDR1 KGHSH and CDR2 LQKENI come from the germline V gene. Trimming stripped 3 bases from V and 4 bases from J, with 9 bases between. The CDR3 has 13 residues. This table comes from immunoSEQ multiplex PCR, and its TCRdb copy is limited to in-frame clones, with some not included. Of about 130,000 clones detected, around nine tenths appear once; the ten largest clones hold about 3.2%. The source of this sequence is a man in his forties or fifties in good health. The chain joins TRBV18 to TRBJ1-2; no firm D call. Source material: blood. Here the CDR3 DNA reads TGTGCCAGCTCACCTGGCGGGTCCTATGGCTACACCTTC. It encodes CASSPGGSYGYTF.